This T cell receptor beta chain was observed in a study of T cells in localized non-small cell lung cancer. Broader study findings: Adjacent lung was found to contain a median roughly 58 of the top 100 tumor clones. Exceeding tumor, uninvolved adjacent lung had the highest T cell clonality.

This clone showed up just a few times. What it binds is unknown. Libraries were prepared by immunoSEQ multiplex PCR; TCRdb keeps only in-frame clonotypes and omits some of them. This table has about 2,600 clones, 25% to 30% appearing once. Between the trimmed V and J ends, which lost 0 bases and 8 bases, there was a span of 12 bases. The germline V gene has CDR1 SGDLS and CDR2 YYNGEE. This CDR3 is 14 amino acids long. The J gene is TRBJ2-1, the V gene TRBV9, with no clear D. This TCR derives from a male donor at least 60 years old with stage II squamous cell lung carcinoma. Here the sequenced sample was lung tumor tissue, taken before any cancer treatment. The CDR3 sequence is CASSVEAANDEQFF. DNA of the CDR3: TGTGCCAGCAGCGTAGAGGCAGCGAACGATGAGCAGTTCTTC. The variable domain in full, with the rest retrieved from reference TRBV9 and TRBJ2-1, is DSGVTQTPKHLITATGQRVTLRCSPRSGDLSVYWYQQSLDQGLQFLIQYYNGEERAKGNILERFSAQQFPDLHSELNLSSLELGDSALYFCASSVEAANDEQFFGPGTRLTVL.